One and the same sample provided the 22 T cell receptor beta chains below, sequenced in a study of lymphopenia after photon versus proton radiotherapy. This table comes from immunoSEQ multiplex PCR, and its TCRdb copy is limited to in-frame clones, with some not included. The sample carries 25,000 to 30,000 clones, around 80% recorded once. Material: peripheral blood, obtained from a patient treated with photon-based radiotherapy. These TCRs come from a man aged 50-59 years with gastric cancer.

This chain links TRBV6-1 with TRBJ2-7, with 9 nucleotides matching TRBD1. With 8 bases clipped from V and 1 base from J, the junction kept 9 bases outside the gene matches. The CDR3 runs to 15 residues. CDR1 MNHNS and CDR2 SASEGT come from the germline V gene. The CDR3 is CASLRDRELSYEQYF. CDR3 in DNA: TGTGCCAGCCTCCGGGACAGGGAACTTTCCTACGAGCAGTACTTC.

The chain uses TRBV7-3 and TRBJ2-3; 9 bases are shared with TRBD2. The trim removed 4 bases at V and 5 bases at J, leaving 7 bases unmatched. Germline V CDR1 and CDR2: SGHTA, FQGTGA. This CDR3 comprises 15 residues. The CDR3 here is CASSSGRGGLDTQYF. CDR3 nucleotides: TGTGCCAGCAGCTCAGGGCGGGGGGGATTAGATACGCAGTATTTT. The full variable domain, in which reference TRBV7-3 and TRBJ2-3 provide the parts outside the CDR3, is GAGVSQTPSNKVTEKGKYVELRCDPISGHTALYWYRQSLGQGPEFLIYFQGTGAADDSGLPNDRFFAVRPEGSVSTLKIQRTERGDSAVYLCASSSGRGGLDTQYFGPGTRLTVL.

The rearrangement uses TRBV10-2 and TRBJ2-2; perhaps TRBD2 as D (6 bases). Trimming removed 8 bases from V and 0 bases from J, with 10 bases in between. Germline loops: CDR1 WSHSY, CDR2 SAAADI. The CDR3 is 14 amino acids. The CDR3 sequence is CASEGGSNTGELFF. CDR3 nucleotides: TGCGCCAGCGAGGGAGGATCGAACACCGGGGAGCTGTTTTTT.

This clone was recorded a few times. The genes are TRBV18 and TRBJ1-1, with 8 bases identical to TRBD1. CDR1 and CDR2 (germline): KGHSH, LQKENI. Losses at the gene ends were 4 bases for V and 1 base for J; bases not matched to a gene: 2. The CDR3 is made up of 14 amino acids. The CDR3 coding sequence is TGTGCCAGCTCACGACAGGGGAGGAACACTGAAGCTTTCTTT. Its translation is CASSRQGRNTEAFF.

CDR3 in amino acids: CASSDLYEQYF. CDR3 nucleotides: TGCGCCAGCAGTGACTTATACGAGCAGTACTTC. The chain joins TRBV10-1 to TRBJ2-7; no clear D. The germline V gene has CDR1 WNHNN and CDR2 SYGVQD (reference sequence). The CDR3 is 11 amino acids. V was pared by 3 bases and J by 4 bases, with 4 bases between.

The chain links TRBV5-1 to TRBJ2-1, with 12 positions matching TRBD2. The germline CDR1 and CDR2 sequences are SGHRS and YFSETQ. The V segment lost 1 base and the J segment 3 bases; nucleotides outside the gene matches: 2. This CDR3 is built from 16 residues. CDR3 region: CASSLTSGGNYNEQFF. CDR3 sequence (DNA): TGCGCCAGCAGCTTGACTAGCGGGGGGAACTACAATGAGCAGTTCTTC. The full variable domain, rest sourced from reference TRBV5-1 and TRBJ2-1, is KAGVTQTPRYLIKTRGQQVTLSCSPISGHRSVSWYQQTPGQGLQFLFEYFSETQRNKGNFPGRFSGRQFSNSRSEMNVSTLELGDSALYLCASSLTSGGNYNEQFFGPGTRLTVL.

The rearrangement uses TRBV12-5 and TRBJ2-5, with TRBD1 as a possible D gene (5 bases). V gave up 1 base and J gave up 2 bases, with 8 bases separating them. From germline, CDR1 is LGHNT and CDR2 FRNRAP. This CDR3 spans 14 amino acids. In nucleotides, the CDR3 is TGTGCTAGTGGTTTGGGACAGAATCAAGAGACCCAGTACTTC. Protein product: CASGLGQNQETQYF.

This rearrangement joins TRBV4-1 to TRBJ1-1, with D tentatively TRBD1 (6 bases). This CDR3 has 17 residues. The V end was cut by 4 bases, the J end by 4 bases, with 22 bases between. Germline CDR1 reads MGHRA; CDR2 reads YSYEKL. CDR3 nucleotide sequence: TGCGCCAGCAGCCGACCCTCGGGACAAAGGGGGGGCACTGAAGCTTTCTTT. As protein: CASSRPSGQRGGTEAFF.

The V gene is TRBV5-1, the J gene TRBJ2-7, with D possibly being TRBD1 or TRBD2 (5 bases each). Germline V gene data show CDR1 as SGHRS and CDR2 as YFSETQ. The CDR3 sequence is 15 residues long. V was trimmed by 3 bases and J by 5 bases, leaving 18 bases between them. CDR3 sequence: CASSSSGRRVDEQYV. As DNA, the CDR3 is TGCGCCAGCAGCTCCTCGGGACGACGCGTAGACGAGCAGTACGTC.

The V gene is TRBV21-1, the J gene TRBJ2-5. TRBV21-1 is a pseudogene segment. The CDR3 has 9 amino acids. CDR3 in amino acids: CANQETQYF. The CDR3, as DNA: TGTGCCAACCAAGAGACCCAGTACTTC.

The CDR3 DNA reads as TGTGCCAGCAGTTTTAAGCCAGAAGATACGCAGTATTTT. As protein: CASSFKPEDTQYF. The genes are TRBV27 and TRBJ2-3; D gene uncertain. V dropped 3 bases and J dropped 5 bases, with 9 bases sitting between them. The germline V gene encodes CDR1 MNHEY and CDR2 SMNVEV (reference sequence). CDR3 length equals 13 residues.

The chain combines TRBV7-7 with TRBJ2-5, with TRBD2 as a possible D gene (6 bases). This CDR3 is 15 amino acids long. Germline CDR1 and CDR2: SSHAT and FNYEAQ (reference sequence). V was pared by 5 bases and J by 0 bases, with 13 bases between. CDR3 region: CASSPYRGNQETQYF. As DNA, the CDR3 is TGTGCCAGCAGCCCTTATCGGGGGAACCAAGAGACCCAGTACTTC.

The chain recombines TRBV5-1 with TRBJ2-3; TRBD1 matches at 7 bases. Germline lookup yields CDR1 SGHRS and CDR2 YFSETQ. The CDR3 spans 14 residues. Unmatched junction bases numbered 2, after V lost 2 bases and J lost 2 bases. CDR3 amino acids: CASSLGGNTDTQYF. The CDR3 DNA reads TGCGCCAGCAGCTTAGGGGGCAACACAGATACGCAGTATTTT.

The rearrangement links TRBV12-5 to TRBJ1-4; TRBD1 matches at 8 bases. The CDR3 runs to 15 residues. From germline, CDR1 is LGHNT and CDR2 FRNRAP. The trim removed 6 bases at V and 8 bases at J, leaving 11 bases unmatched. CDR3 nucleotide sequence: TGTGCTAGTGGACCCTCAGGGGGCGTCGGAGAAAAACTGTTTTTT. Translation: CASGPSGGVGEKLFF.

The V and J genes are TRBV6-5 and TRBJ2-3, with D possibly matching TRBD1 (5 bases). Trimming cost V 6 bases and J 2 bases, with 15 bases left between them. The CDR3 is 15 residues long. Germline loops: CDR1 MNHEY, CDR2 SVGAGI. Here the CDR3 reads CASSLGRTITDTQYF. CDR3 coding DNA: TGTGCCAGCAGCCTCGGACGGACAATCACAGATACGCAGTATTTT.

The V gene is TRBV30, the J gene TRBJ2-1; D gene uncertain. The CDR3 contains 13 residues. Germline loops: CDR1 GTSNPN, CDR2 SVGIG (reference sequence). Trimming pared 0 bases from V and 6 bases from J, leaving 9 bases between. The CDR3 loop reads CAWSVGRINEQFF. The CDR3 nucleotides read TGTGCCTGGAGTGTCGGAAGGATCAATGAGCAGTTCTTC.

The J gene is TRBJ1-4, the V gene TRBV29-1, with D uncertain. Per germline, CDR1 SQVTM and CDR2 ANQGSEA. V was clipped by 4 bases and J by 7 bases, with 13 bases between them. This CDR3 has 13 amino acids. The CDR3 sequence is CSVVFALSEKLFF. The CDR3 DNA sequence: TGCAGCGTTGTGTTTGCCCTGTCTGAAAAACTGTTTTTT.

The chain joins TRBV5-5 to TRBJ2-7, with D uncertain. The germline V gene encodes CDR1 SGHKS and CDR2 YYEKEE (reference sequence). The CDR3 length is 12 residues. Trimming took 2 bases from V and 4 from J, leaving 7 bases between them. The CDR3 is CASSFDAYEQYV. The DNA for the CDR3 is TGTGCCAGCAGCTTCGATGCTTACGAGCAGTACGTC.

The chain combines TRBV12-2 with TRBJ2-5. TRBV12-2 is described as a pseudogene. This CDR3 region has 14 residues. The CDR3 DNA is TGTGCAAGTCGCTTAGGGCCACTCACAGAGACCCAGTACTTC. It specifies CASRLGPLTETQYF.

This chain links TRBV19 with TRBJ1-5; tentatively, D is TRBD1 (6 bases). V was cut by 7 bases and J by 7 bases, with 14 bases left in between. This CDR3 comprises 13 residues. From germline, CDR1 is LNHDA and CDR2 SQIVND (reference sequence). The chain's CDR3 is CASTTGSSQPQHF. The CDR3 DNA reads as TGTGCCAGTACCACAGGGAGTTCCCAGCCCCAGCATTTT.

The chain couples TRBV6-1 to TRBJ2-7; D possibly corresponds to TRBD1 (6 bases). The V end lost 3 bases, the J end lost 6 bases, and 18 bases lay between the germline ends. Germline CDR1 reads MNHNS; CDR2 reads SASEGT. The CDR3 has 15 residues. The CDR3 coding sequence is TGTGCCAGCAGTGAGTGGGGAACAGGGTTGGCCGAGCAGTACTTC. It yields the protein CASSEWGTGLAEQYF.

This chain joins TRBV19 and TRBJ2-1; D gene ambiguous. V was trimmed by 4 bases and J by 4 bases, leaving 5 bases between them. Germline values: CDR1 LNHDA, CDR2 SQIVND (reference sequence). The CDR3 has 12 amino acids. CDR3 sequence reads: CASSNLYNEQFF. CDR3 DNA: TGTGCCAGTAGTAACCTGTACAATGAGCAGTTCTTC.